What follows are 5 T cell receptor beta chains derived from one specimen sequenced in a study of cytomegalovirus exposure and HLA in healthy donors. Both 60 Vbeta primers and 13 Jbeta primers went into the PCR. The assay was immunoSEQ multiplex PCR, and TCRdb's table has in-frame clones only and misses some. This table has about 120,000 clones, 80% appearing once. The sequencing sample was made of PBMCs. These receptors came from a female donor in good health and CMV-seropositive.

This clone was recorded only once. This rearrangement joins TRBV7-2 to TRBJ2-1, with D tentatively TRBD1 (7 bases). CDR3 length: 14 residues. Trimming cost V 2 bases and J 6 bases, with 11 bases left between them. Germline lookup yields CDR1 SGHTA and CDR2 FQGNSA. The CDR3 DNA reads as TGTGCCAGCAGCTTAAGACAGGGAGGCAATGAGCAGTTCTTC. It translates to CASSLRQGGNEQFF.

The chain joins TRBV5-1 to TRBJ1-2, with 7 bases lining up with TRBD1. Germline V CDR1 and CDR2: SGHRS, YFSETQ. V lost 4 bases and J lost 7; bases outside the gene matches: 7. The CDR3 runs 13 residues. The CDR3 region has the DNA TGCGCCAGCAGCATAGACAGGGTGGCTGGCTACACCTTC. It encodes CASSIDRVAGYTF.

The rearrangement uses TRBV6-1 and TRBJ2-7; a possible D gene is TRBD2 (6 bases). Trimming stripped 3 bases from V and 3 bases from J, with 15 bases between. The CDR3 contains 15 residues. Looked up from germline, CDR1 is MNHNS and CDR2 is SASEGT. CDR3 DNA: TGTGCCAGCAGTGATCGTTCGGAGGGCTACTACGAGCAGTACTTC. Translation: CASSDRSEGYYEQYF.

The chain uses TRBV7-2 and TRBJ2-7; perhaps TRBD1 as D (5 bases). Trimming pared 1 base from V and 5 bases from J, leaving 9 bases between. Germline V CDR1 and CDR2: SGHTA, FQGNSA. The CDR3 consists of 13 residues. The CDR3 region is CASSLVRVDEQYF. CDR3 bases: TGTGCCAGCAGCTTAGTCAGGGTGGACGAGCAGTACTTC.

This clone has only one observation. The chain joins TRBV19 to TRBJ1-2, with 7 nucleotides matching TRBD1. Germline lookup yields CDR1 LNHDA and CDR2 SQIVND (reference sequence). V was clipped by 6 bases and J by 8 bases; unmatched bases: 9. This CDR3 comprises 13 residues. The CDR3 coding sequence is TGTGCCAGTAGCCCCGACAGGGAGTGGGGCTACACCTTC. Encoded protein: CASSPDREWGYTF.